These 5 T cell receptor beta chains originate from one sample sequenced in a study of blood T cell repertoires in COVID-19. Libraries were prepared by immunoSEQ multiplex PCR; TCRdb keeps only in-frame clonotypes and omits some of them. The sample shows roughly 74,000 clones, approximately 90% of them seen only once. Sequenced: peripheral blood. These receptors were taken from a man between 65 and 79 years old with active or convalescent COVID-19.

The V and J genes are TRBV7-7 and TRBJ2-5; 7 nucleotides align to TRBD2. CDR3 size: 15 residues. V lost 5 bases and J lost 1; bases outside the gene matches: 7. Germline loops: CDR1 SSHAT, CDR2 FNYEAQ (reference sequence). Written as DNA, the CDR3 is TGTGCCAGCAGCCCGGGAGGAGGAAGCCAAGAGACCCAGTACTTC. Amino acid sequence: CASSPGGGSQETQYF.

This rearrangement joins TRBV6-8 to TRBJ1-3; 8 positions match TRBD1. This CDR3 is built from 16 residues. V was clipped by 5 bases and J by 0 bases; unmatched bases: 6. CDR1 and CDR2 (germline): MNHGY, SAAAGT. The CDR3 nucleotides are TGTGCCAGCAGTGGGGGACAGGCCGTCTCTGGAAACACCATATATTTT. It codes for CASSGGQAVSGNTIYF.

This chain links TRBV30 with TRBJ2-3; TRBD2 agrees at 10 bases. The CDR3 is 16 residues long. Germline loops: CDR1 GTSNPN, CDR2 SVGIG (reference sequence). The J segment lost 4 bases and the V segment lost 3 bases, leaving 10 bases of the junction unmatched. The DNA of the CDR3 is TGTGCCTGGAGGGGAGGCAGCGGGGGGGCATCAGATACGCAGTATTTT. The encoded protein is CAWRGGSGGASDTQYF. Filled out from reference TRBV30 and TRBJ2-3, the complete variable domain reads SQTIHQWPATLVQPVGSPLSLECTVEGTSNPNLYWYRQAAGRGLQLLFYSVGIGQISSEVPQNLSASRPQDRQFILSSKKLLLSDSGFYLCAWRGGSGGASDTQYFGPGTRLTVL.

The CDR3 DNA follows: TGTGCCAGTAGCCCCTTCCCCGCCCGGGGGGAGGGGCTGTTTTTT. It specifies CASSPFPARGEGLFF. The genes are TRBV19 and TRBJ2-2; 7 bases are a match to TRBD2. Germline trimming cut 6 bases from V and 13 bases from J; bases unmatched to any gene: 17. The CDR3 extends over 15 amino acids. Per germline, CDR1 LNHDA and CDR2 SQIVND (reference sequence).

This clone was detected a few times. This sequence joins TRBV11-2 and TRBJ1-5; 8 nucleotides match TRBD1. The V and J ends lost 0 bases and 5 bases, in that order; junction bases with no gene match: 3. The CDR3 sequence is 15 residues long. Germline V gene data show CDR1 as SGHAT and CDR2 as FQNNGV. This CDR3 reads CASSLDAGGYQPQHF. CDR3 nucleotides: TGTGCCAGCAGCTTAGACGCAGGGGGCTATCAGCCCCAGCATTTT.